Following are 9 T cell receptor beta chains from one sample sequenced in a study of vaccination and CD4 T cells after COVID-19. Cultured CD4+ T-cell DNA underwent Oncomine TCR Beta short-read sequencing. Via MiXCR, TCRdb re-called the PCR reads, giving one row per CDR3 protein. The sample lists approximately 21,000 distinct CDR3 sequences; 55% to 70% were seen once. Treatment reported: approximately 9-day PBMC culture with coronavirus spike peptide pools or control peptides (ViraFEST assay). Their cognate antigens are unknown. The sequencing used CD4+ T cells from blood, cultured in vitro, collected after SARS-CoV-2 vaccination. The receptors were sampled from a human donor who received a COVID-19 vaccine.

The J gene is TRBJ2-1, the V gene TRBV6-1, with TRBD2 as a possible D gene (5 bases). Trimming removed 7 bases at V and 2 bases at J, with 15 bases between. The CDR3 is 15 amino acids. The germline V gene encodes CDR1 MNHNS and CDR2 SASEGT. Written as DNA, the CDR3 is TGTGCCAGCATTAAAGGGAAGGAGGCCTACAATGAGCAGTTCTTC. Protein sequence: CASIKGKEAYNEQFF.

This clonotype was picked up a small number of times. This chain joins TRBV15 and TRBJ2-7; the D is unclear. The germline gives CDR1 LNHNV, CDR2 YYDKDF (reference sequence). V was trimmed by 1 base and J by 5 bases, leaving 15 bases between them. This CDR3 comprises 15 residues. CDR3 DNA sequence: TGTGCCACCAGCAGAGTGGTAGTCGGTCCCCACGAGCAGTACTTC. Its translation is CATSRVVVGPHEQYF.

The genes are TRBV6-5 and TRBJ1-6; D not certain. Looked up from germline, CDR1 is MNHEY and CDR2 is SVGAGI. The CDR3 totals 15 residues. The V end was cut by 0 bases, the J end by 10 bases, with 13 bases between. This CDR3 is CASSYSNQLGSPLHF. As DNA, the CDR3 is TGTGCCAGCAGTTACTCGAATCAATTGGGATCACCCCTCCACTTT.

The CDR3 loop is CATSDPSKTYEQYF. CDR3 bases: TGTGCCACCAGTGACCCAAGTAAAACCTACGAGCAGTACTTC. This chain uses TRBV24-1 with TRBJ2-7; D remains unclear. Germline values: CDR1 KGHDR, CDR2 SFDVKD. The CDR3 extends over 14 amino acids. Deletions cut 4 bases from V and 2 bases from J, with 11 bases between.

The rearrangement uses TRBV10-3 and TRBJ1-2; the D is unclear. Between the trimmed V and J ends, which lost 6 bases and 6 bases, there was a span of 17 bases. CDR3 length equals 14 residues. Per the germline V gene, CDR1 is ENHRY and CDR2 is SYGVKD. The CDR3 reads CAISAPVRADGYTF. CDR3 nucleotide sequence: TGTGCCATCAGCGCCCCCGTCCGGGCGGATGGCTACACCTTC.

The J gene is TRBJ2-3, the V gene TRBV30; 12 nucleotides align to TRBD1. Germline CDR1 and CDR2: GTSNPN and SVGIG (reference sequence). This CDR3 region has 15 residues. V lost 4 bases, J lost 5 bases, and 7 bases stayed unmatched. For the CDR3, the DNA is TGTGCCTGGACCCCGGGACAGGGGGCTAGAGATACGCAGTATTTT. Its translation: CAWTPGQGARDTQYF. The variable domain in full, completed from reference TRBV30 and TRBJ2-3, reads SQTIHQWPATLVQPVGSPLSLECTVEGTSNPNLYWYRQAAGRGLQLLFYSVGIGQISSEVPQNLSASRPQDRQFILSSKKLLLSDSGFYLCAWTPGQGARDTQYFGPGTRLTVL.

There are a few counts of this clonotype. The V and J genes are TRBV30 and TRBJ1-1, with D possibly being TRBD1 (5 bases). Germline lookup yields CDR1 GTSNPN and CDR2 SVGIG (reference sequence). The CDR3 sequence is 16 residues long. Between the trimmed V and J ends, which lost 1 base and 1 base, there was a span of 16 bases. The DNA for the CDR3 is TGTGCCTGGAGTGGTGGGGTAAGGGGAGCGAACACTGAAGCTTTCTTT. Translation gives CAWSGGVRGANTEAFF.

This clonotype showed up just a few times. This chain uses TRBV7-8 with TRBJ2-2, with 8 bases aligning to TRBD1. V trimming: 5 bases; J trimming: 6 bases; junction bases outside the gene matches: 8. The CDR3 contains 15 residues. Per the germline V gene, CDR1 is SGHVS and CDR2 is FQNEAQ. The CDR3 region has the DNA TGTGCCAGCAGCCCCGACAGGGGTGGGCCCGGGGAGCTGTTTTTT. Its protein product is CASSPDRGGPGELFF.

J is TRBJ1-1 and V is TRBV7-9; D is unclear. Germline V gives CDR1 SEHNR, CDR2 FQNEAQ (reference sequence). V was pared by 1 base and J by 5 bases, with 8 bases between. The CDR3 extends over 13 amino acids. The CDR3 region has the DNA TGTGCCAGCAGCTTAGAACAGATAACTGAAGCTTTCTTT. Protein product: CASSLEQITEAFF.